This entry lists 3 T cell receptor beta chains sequenced from one sample in a study of blood T cell repertoires in COVID-19. Assay: immunoSEQ multiplex PCR; the TCRdb copy retains only in-frame clones and omits some. This repertoire shows approximately 330,000 clones, over 80% found once; its top ten account for roughly 8.9%. Sequenced: peripheral blood. Receptors were obtained from a man aged 25 to 40 with COVID-19, enrolled during active disease.

The gene calls are TRBV5-3 and TRBJ1-5; tentatively, D is TRBD1 (5 bases). TRBV5-3 is identified as an open reading frame with a role that is uncertain. The V gene lost 2 bases and the J gene lost 0 bases, with 9 bases spanning the gap. The CDR3 is made up of 15 amino acids. The CDR3 DNA reads TGTGCCAGAAGCTTAAAGGGGTATAGCAATCAGCCCCAGCATTTT. Translated, it gives CARSLKGYSNQPQHF.

V and J are TRBV19 and TRBJ2-7; D unresolved. CDR3 length: 12 amino acids. The germline V gene encodes CDR1 LNHDA and CDR2 SQIVND (reference sequence). V lost 4 bases and J 2 bases, leaving 6 bases between the germline ends. This chain's CDR3 is CASSNRAYEQYF. The CDR3 DNA reads TGTGCCAGTAGTAATCGAGCCTACGAGCAGTACTTC. The whole variable domain, filled in from reference TRBV19 and TRBJ2-7, reads DGGITQSPKYLFRKEGQNVTLSCEQNLNHDAMYWYRQDPGQGLRLIYYSQIVNDFQKGDIAEGYSVSREKKESFPLTVTSAQKNPTAFYLCASSNRAYEQYFGPGTRLTVT.

V usage is TRBV4-1 and J usage is TRBJ2-7, with a possible D match to TRBD2 (5 bases). The V gene's germline CDR1 is MGHRA and CDR2 YSYEKL. This CDR3 is 14 amino acids long. V lost 6 bases and J lost 7, with 19 bases in between. CDR3 in DNA: TGCGCCAGCAGACCCCAGGTTACGACTAAGGAGCAGTACTTC. This encodes CASRPQVTTKEQYF.